This TCR beta chain was identified in a study of cytomegalovirus exposure and HLA in healthy donors. PCR primers comprised 60 Vbeta and 13 Jbeta primers. The data were produced by immunoSEQ multiplex PCR, yet TCRdb's version contains in-frame clones alone and is incomplete. The sample has 95,000 or so clones; 81% are singletons. Germline V lookup: CDR1 SGHDT, CDR2 YYEEEE. This CDR3 has 13 amino acids. Trimming stripped 4 bases from V and 3 bases from J, with 11 bases between. Source material: PBMCs. The V gene is TRBV5-6, the J gene TRBJ2-7; the D gene is possibly TRBD1 (6 bases). This TCR came from a woman in her sixties or seventies in good health and CMV-seropositive. CDR3 nucleotide sequence: TGTGCCAGCAGCAAAGACAGGCTCTACGAGCAGTACTTC. Translated: CASSKDRLYEQYF.